This section outlines one TCR beta chain sequence together with its context. Its specificity is unknown. Cells defined as naive were viable CD3+CD4+ or CD3+CD8+ and CCR7+CD45RA+CD45RO-CD95-CD27+CD28+. TCRdb's table, derived via immunoSEQ multiplex PCR, lists solely in-frame clones and lacks some. The sample shows about 22,000 clones, roughly 97% of them seen only once. The data derive from a study of T cells after posttransplantation cyclophosphamide. The study, taken as a whole, reports: Recipient CMV seropositivity and CMV reactivation strongly tracked TRB clonality.

CDR1 is SEHNR, CDR2 FQNEAQ, per germline (reference sequence). V gave up 4 bases and J gave up 6 bases; unmatched junction bases: 16. This CDR3 is built from 17 residues. This chain joins TRBV7-9 and TRBJ2-3, with 7 bases identical to TRBD1. The source material was naive CD4+ T cells sorted from PBMCs. The TCR was taken from a man aged 50-60 years in good health, CMV-negative, and a related stem cell transplant donor. CDR3 in DNA: TGTGCCAGCAGCTATCCTCGGACAGGACCCCTGGGCGATACGCAGTATTTT. It codes for CASSYPRTGPLGDTQYF.